This note documents a single T cell receptor (beta chain) sequence. The CDR3 extends over 12 amino acids. Between the trimmed V and J ends, which lost 7 bases and 8 bases, there was a span of 14 bases. Germline loops: CDR1 SQVTM, CDR2 ANQGSEA. Participants, patients aged 18 to 65, had newly diagnosed hyperthyroidism with a duration under 2 months. The study excluded patients with uncontrolled infection, other autoimmune disease, pregnancy or lactation. The data belong to a study of T cells in Graves' hyperthyroidism and ophthalmopathy. Study background: At the time of initial diagnosis and before any treatment, peripheral blood was collected.

Amplified TCR beta CDR3 regions came from RNA transcripts. First-round RT-PCR with HTBI primers amplified the TCR CDR3 region. TCRdb re-called the multiplex PCR reads with MiXCR, one entry per CDR3 protein. The sample contains more than 600,000 distinct CDR3 sequences, 15% to 20% of which appear only once. Sequences were obtained from blood. The gene calls are TRBV29-1 and TRBJ1-4; the D is unclear. This TCR was sampled from a man between 18 and 35 years old with Graves' hyperthyroidism. The CDR3 reads CSGGAGQEKLFF. CDR3 in DNA: TGCAGCGGGGGTGCGGGCCAGGAAAAACTGTTTTTT. Full variable domain (missing parts from reference TRBV29-1 and TRBJ1-4): SAVISQKPSRDICQRGTSLTIQCQVDSQVTMMFWYRQQPGQSLTLIATANQGSEATYESGFVIDKFPISRPNLTFSTLTVSNMSPEDSSIYLCSGGAGQEKLFFGSGTQLSVL.